This T cell receptor (beta chain) was recovered during a study of blood T cells in healthy people across ages. General study points: Among T cells, TCR beta diversity per million cells dropped roughly linearly as age rose. Relative to aged donors, long-lived donors carried more naive CD4+ cells and displayed higher diversity.

The CDR3 sequence is 14 residues long. Germline CDR1 and CDR2: MNHEY and SMNVEV (reference sequence). J was trimmed by 2 bases and V by 5 bases; bases with no gene match: 3. Notes on this clonotype: Its cognate antigen is unknown.

Total RNA extracted from each sample amounted to at least 5 micrograms. Next came a second PCR, run for about 7 to 12 cycles, which used a sample-barcoded 5' primer along with a J-beta primer mix. Each of the cDNA molecules was tagged by a template-switch adaptor with 12 random nucleotides. TCRdb fed the 5' RACE reads into MiXCR, producing one record per CDR3 protein. The repertoire holds around 990,000 distinct CDR3 sequences, with roughly two fifths as singletons. The material sequenced was blood. The source is a man in his late teens or twenties in good health. This sequence joins TRBV27 and TRBJ2-7; 10 nucleotides agree with TRBD2. The CDR3: CASSPLAGTYEQYF. DNA for the CDR3: TGTGCCAGCAGTCCACTAGCGGGGACCTACGAGCAGTACTTC.